This T cell receptor beta chain was sequenced for a study of blood T cell repertoires in COVID-19. Background on the study: Italy, Spain and the United States were the sources of the convalescent and acute COVID-19 samples. The analysed material was cDNA or gDNA that came from T cells, B-cell-depleted T cells, or PBMCs.

In the original analysis: The authors estimated nucleated cell counts from reference gene primer amplification. Assay: immunoSEQ multiplex PCR; the TCRdb copy retains only in-frame clones and omits some. V, J and clone size are taken as reported in that table, and D and trimming were inferred from the DNA itself. Of 230,000 or so clones in the sample, around 83% are singletons; the top ten hold 1.4%. The source material was peripheral blood. This receptor was obtained from a woman between 40 and 55 years old who had recovered from COVID-19.

CDR3 DNA sequence: TGTGCCAGCTCACCACGAACGACTAGCGGGGGAGAGACCCAGTACTTC. This encodes CASSPRTTSGGETQYF. The J gene is TRBJ2-5, the V gene TRBV18, with 12 nucleotides matching TRBD2. There are 16 residues in the CDR3. J was trimmed by 4 bases and V by 1 base; bases with no gene match: 4. CDR1 and CDR2 (germline): KGHSH, LQKENI.